The 16 T cell receptor beta chains below come from one sample, sequenced in a study of T cell responses to AZD1222 COVID-19 vaccine. TCRdb's copy holds only in-frame clones and misses some; the assay was immunoSEQ multiplex PCR. Here the sample spans some 150,000 clones, more than 85% being singletons. The material was peripheral blood, obtained on day 0 of AZD1222 vaccination. Every receptor here comes from an adult in good health.

Turning to this clone: This CDR3 is also generated by other DNA sequences in the sample. V gene TRBV5-1 combines with J gene TRBJ1-4; 9 nucleotides match TRBD1. The CDR3 covers 14 residues. Germline CDR1 SGHRS, CDR2 YFSETQ. V shed 3 bases, J shed 4 bases, and the junction held 1 base outside the gene matches. The DNA of the CDR3 is TGCGCCAGCAGCTCGGGACAGGGTAATGAAAAACTGTTTTTT. It translates to CASSSGQGNEKLFF.

This rearrangement joins TRBV19 to TRBJ1-5, with 7 bases fitting TRBD1. The CDR3 length is 14 residues. CDR1 is LNHDA, CDR2 SQIVND, per germline (reference sequence). Trimming at V came to 5 bases and at J to 5 bases, leaving 6 bases not matched to a gene. CDR3 sequence reads: CASSPEGAHQPQHF. For the CDR3, the DNA is TGTGCCAGTAGTCCCGAGGGGGCTCATCAGCCCCAGCATTTT.

The chain links TRBV29-1 to TRBJ1-5; D call uncertain. V lost 4 bases and J lost 4, with 11 bases in between. The V gene's germline CDR1 is SQVTM and CDR2 ANQGSEA. The CDR3 consists of 13 residues. The CDR3 reads CSVVGGTNQPQHF. The DNA of the CDR3 is TGCAGCGTTGTTGGAGGAACTAATCAGCCCCAGCATTTT.

The chain recombines TRBV5-5 with TRBJ2-3; D might be TRBD1 (5 bases). Germline loops: CDR1 SGHKS, CDR2 YYEKEE (reference sequence). V shed 0 bases and J shed 2 bases, with 10 bases lying between them. The CDR3 extends over 15 amino acids. CDR3 bases: TGTGCCAGCAGCTTGGAAGGGGCCTACACAGATACGCAGTATTTT. Translation gives CASSLEGAYTDTQYF.

The rearrangement uses TRBV19 and TRBJ2-7; 9 nucleotides agree with TRBD1. This CDR3 has 16 residues. The ends lost 7 bases at V and 2 bases at J; junction bases unmatched: 12. Germline V lookup: CDR1 LNHDA, CDR2 SQIVND (reference sequence). This CDR3 reads CASKQTGGRTTYEQYF. CDR3 bases: TGTGCCAGTAAACAAACAGGGGGCCGAACTACCTACGAGCAGTACTTC.

The gene calls are TRBV12-3 or TRBV12-4 and TRBJ2-7, with unresolved D. The CDR3 covers 13 residues. V lost 3 bases, J lost 6 bases, and 12 bases lay in between. Written as DNA, the CDR3 is TGTGCCAGCAGTTTCTGGGCGGCTGGCGAGCAGTACTTC. Translated, it gives CASSFWAAGEQYF.

This clone was observed a handful of times. The genes are TRBV19 and TRBJ2-7; D possibly corresponds to TRBD2 (5 bases). CDR3 length: 13 residues. CDR1 and CDR2 from the germline V gene are LNHDA and SQIVND (reference sequence). Trimming took 5 bases from V and 1 from J, leaving 9 bases between them. The CDR3 coding sequence is TGTGCCAGTAGTTTTGGCGGGTCCTACGAGCAGTACTTC. Its translation is CASSFGGSYEQYF.

This chain uses TRBV19 with TRBJ1-2, with no clear D. CDR1 and CDR2 (germline): LNHDA, SQIVND (reference sequence). CDR3 length: 14 residues. Trimming stripped 4 bases from V and 9 bases from J, with 18 bases between. In nucleotides, the CDR3 is TGTGCCAGTAGTACGCCGGACGGAGCGGGTCGCTACACCTTC. Protein product: CASSTPDGAGRYTF.

V gene TRBV6-4 combines with J gene TRBJ2-3, with D possibly being TRBD2 (7 bases). V was shortened by 4 bases and J by 6 bases, with 17 bases between the two germline ends. This CDR3 is built from 15 residues. Germline lookup yields CDR1 MRHNA and CDR2 SNTAGT. As DNA, the CDR3 is TGTGCCAGCAGTGTAGGGGGGGCCCCCCTGGATACGCAGTATTTT. Translating gives CASSVGGAPLDTQYF.

V and J are TRBV29-1 and TRBJ2-2; D is perhaps TRBD2 (6 bases). This CDR3 contains 12 residues. The germline V gene encodes CDR1 SQVTM and CDR2 ANQGSEA. Trimming stripped 7 bases from V and 2 bases from J, with 8 bases between. The CDR3 coding sequence is TGCAGCGCTGGACTAAACACCGGGGAGCTGTTTTTT. As protein: CSAGLNTGELFF.

This chain connects TRBV7-9 to TRBJ1-5, with D possibly being TRBD1 (6 bases). Germline values: CDR1 SEHNR, CDR2 FQNEAQ (reference sequence). This CDR3 is built from 16 residues. V dropped 5 bases and J dropped 0 bases, with 14 bases sitting between them. The CDR3 bases are TGTGCCAGCAGCGGTCGGACAGATTATAGCAATCAGCCCCAGCATTTT. Encoded protein: CASSGRTDYSNQPQHF.

The chain carries TRBV12-5 and TRBJ1-1; 7 nucleotides line up with TRBD1. After removal of 6 bases from V and 3 bases from J, the junction contained 13 bases not matched to a gene. Per the germline V gene, CDR1 is LGHNT and CDR2 is FRNRAP. The CDR3 extends over 16 amino acids. In DNA, the CDR3 is TGTGCTAGTGGCCAGACGACAGGGTTTAGGGACACTGAAGCTTTCTTT. Residues: CASGQTTGFRDTEAFF.

The chain has TRBV7-6 and TRBJ2-1, with D maybe TRBD1 (6 bases). CDR3 length: 15 amino acids. Germline CDR1 SGHVS, CDR2 FNYEAQ. Trimming stripped 1 base from V and 0 bases from J, with 7 bases between. The CDR3, as DNA: TGTGCCAGCAGCTTAGAACAGGGCTCCTACAATGAGCAGTTCTTC. The encoded protein is CASSLEQGSYNEQFF.

This chain links TRBV28 with TRBJ2-3, with a possible D match to TRBD1 (6 bases). The CDR3 has 15 amino acids. Germline CDR1 and CDR2: MDHEN and SYDVKM. V gave up 5 bases and J gave up 0 bases, with 12 bases separating them. The CDR3: CASSLIGQSTDTQYF. CDR3 in DNA: TGTGCCAGCAGTCTTATCGGACAGAGCACAGATACGCAGTATTTT.

In its sample, this clone was seen a few times. The J gene is TRBJ1-4, the V gene TRBV5-1, with 9 bases aligning to TRBD1. The CDR3 is 16 amino acids. Germline CDR1 and CDR2: SGHRS and YFSETQ. V was pared by 4 bases and J by 6 bases, with 10 bases of the junction left unmatched. In nucleotides, the CDR3 is TGCGCCAGCAGCCTGATTCCGGGACAGGGTGATGAAAAACTGTTTTTT. It specifies CASSLIPGQGDEKLFF. Supplemented by reference TRBV5-1 and TRBJ1-4, the full variable domain reads KAGVTQTPRYLIKTRGQQVTLSCSPISGHRSVSWYQQTPGQGLQFLFEYFSETQRNKGNFPGRFSGRQFSNSRSEMNVSTLELGDSALYLCASSLIPGQGDEKLFFGSGTQLSVL.

The chain links TRBV4-1 to TRBJ2-5, with D possibly matching TRBD1 (6 bases). Germline lookup yields CDR1 MGHRA and CDR2 YSYEKL. The CDR3 totals 15 residues. Trimming removed 6 bases from V and 4 bases from J, with 18 bases in between. The CDR3 bases are TGCGCCAGCAGGCCAACAGGGTGGGCAAGAGAGACCCAGTACTTC. This sequence encodes CASRPTGWARETQYF.